This T cell receptor (beta chain) was obtained from a study of OX40 agonist ivuxolimab in advanced cancers. Germline V gives CDR1 SQVTM, CDR2 ANQGSEA. The V end was cut by 3 bases, the J end by 13 bases, with 15 bases between. The CDR3 has 11 amino acids. The method was immunoSEQ multiplex PCR; TCRdb's version includes in-frame clones alone and lacks a portion of them. The table lists tens of thousands of clones, 85% to 90% of them singletons. V gene TRBV29-1 combines with J gene TRBJ1-1; D is possibly TRBD1 (5 bases). The source material was CD4+ or CD8+ T cells sorted from blood, sampled in a trial of the OX40 agonist ivuxolimab. This clonotype originated in an adult with an advanced solid tumor such as melanoma, head and neck, liver or kidney cancer. In nucleotides, the CDR3 is TGCAGCGTTGATCGAGACAGAGGGATTTTCTTT. It translates to CSVDRDRGIFF.